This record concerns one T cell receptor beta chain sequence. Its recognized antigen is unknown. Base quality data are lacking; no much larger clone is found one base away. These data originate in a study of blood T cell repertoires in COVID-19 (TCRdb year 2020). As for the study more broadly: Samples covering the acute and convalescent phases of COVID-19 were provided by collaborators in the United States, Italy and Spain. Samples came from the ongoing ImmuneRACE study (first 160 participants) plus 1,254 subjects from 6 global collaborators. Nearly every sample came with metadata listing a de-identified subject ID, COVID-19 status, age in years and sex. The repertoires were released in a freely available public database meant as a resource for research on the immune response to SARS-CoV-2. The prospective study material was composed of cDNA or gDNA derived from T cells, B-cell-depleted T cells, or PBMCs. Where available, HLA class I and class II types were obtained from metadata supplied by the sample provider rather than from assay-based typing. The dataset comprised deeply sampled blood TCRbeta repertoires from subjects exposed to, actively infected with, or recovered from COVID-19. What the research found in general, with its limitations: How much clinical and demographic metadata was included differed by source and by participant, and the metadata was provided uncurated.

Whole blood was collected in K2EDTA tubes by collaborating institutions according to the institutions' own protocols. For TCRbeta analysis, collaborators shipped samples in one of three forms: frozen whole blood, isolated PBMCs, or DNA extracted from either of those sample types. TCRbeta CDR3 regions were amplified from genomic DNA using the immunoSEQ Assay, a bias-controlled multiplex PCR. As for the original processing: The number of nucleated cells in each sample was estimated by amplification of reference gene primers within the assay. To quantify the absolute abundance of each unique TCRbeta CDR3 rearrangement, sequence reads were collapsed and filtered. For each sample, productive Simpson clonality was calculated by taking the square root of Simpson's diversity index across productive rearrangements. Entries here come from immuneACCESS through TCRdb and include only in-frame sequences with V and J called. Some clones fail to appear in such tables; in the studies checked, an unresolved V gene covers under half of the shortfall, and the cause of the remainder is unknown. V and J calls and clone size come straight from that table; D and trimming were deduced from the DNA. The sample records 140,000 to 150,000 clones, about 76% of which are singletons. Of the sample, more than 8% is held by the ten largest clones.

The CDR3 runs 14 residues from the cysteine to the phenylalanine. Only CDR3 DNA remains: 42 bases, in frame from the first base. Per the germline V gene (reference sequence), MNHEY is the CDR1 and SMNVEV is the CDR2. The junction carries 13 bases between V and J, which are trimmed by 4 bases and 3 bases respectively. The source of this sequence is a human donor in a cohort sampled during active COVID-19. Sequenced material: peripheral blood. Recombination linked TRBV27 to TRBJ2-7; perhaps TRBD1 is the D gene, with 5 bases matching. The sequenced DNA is TGTGCCAGCAGTTCCAGACAGCCCCACTACGAGCAGTACTTC. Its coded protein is CASSSRQPHYEQYF.